This TCR beta chain was sequenced for a study of T cell clonotyping in hematopoietic cell transplantation. Per germline, CDR1 SEHNR and CDR2 FQNEAQ (reference sequence). V gave up 5 bases and J gave up 3 bases, with 14 bases separating them. The CDR3 covers 16 residues. Some clones are missing from TCRdb's copy, which holds only in-frame ones; the method was immunoSEQ multiplex PCR. The table lists approximately 5,900 clones, approximately 91% of them singletons. This clone was counted a single time. This chain links TRBV7-9 with TRBJ1-6, with a possible D match to TRBD1 (5 bases). The sample was peripheral blood mononuclear cells, taken 100 days after allogeneic stem cell transplant. The sequence came from a male patient aged 40-55 years who had an allogeneic stem cell transplant from an unrelated donor, so the T cells may come from the graft donor. Some clones in this sample may be carry-over from other donors' samples. CDR3 residues: CASSDYGQIYNSPLHF. CDR3 bases: TGTGCCAGCAGCGACTATGGACAAATCTATAATTCACCCCTCCACTTT.